The 15 T cell receptor beta chains presented below share a single source sample, sequenced in a study of T-cell memory formation after mild COVID-19. TCRdb reprocessed the 5' RACE reads with MiXCR, giving one entry per CDR3 protein. The repertoire holds about 560,000 distinct CDR3 sequences, with less than 25% as singletons. The sequenced material came from PBMCs or a T cell subset sorted from them (not recorded which). These receptors were taken from an adult woman who had mild COVID-19 (a few samples of this study predate the infection). Cell type and time point are not known.

The chain joins TRBV12-3 or TRBV12-4 to TRBJ1-5, with D tentatively TRBD1 (5 bases). The V gene lost 5 bases and the J gene lost 6 bases, with 14 bases spanning the gap. CDR3 size: 14 residues. This CDR3 is CASSGWAGPQPQHF. The CDR3 region has the DNA TGTGCCAGCAGTGGGTGGGCAGGGCCTCAGCCCCAGCATTTT.

The CDR3 DNA sequence: TGTGCCAGCTCACCTAAGTCAGATCCGAACACTGAAGCTTTCTTT. The encoded protein is CASSPKSDPNTEAFF. The genes are TRBV18 and TRBJ1-1; D not certain. V lost 3 bases to trimming and J lost 1 base, with 12 bases between them. The CDR3 spans 15 residues. CDR1 and CDR2 from the germline V gene are KGHSH and LQKENI.

The chain links TRBV20-1 to TRBJ2-5; D not resolved. V was shortened by 1 base and J by 0 bases, with 12 bases between the two germline ends. The CDR3 spans 15 residues. Germline V CDR1 and CDR2: DFQATT, SNEGSKA (reference sequence). CDR3 region: CSARVDRMNQETQYF. The CDR3 DNA reads as TGCAGTGCTAGAGTGGACCGAATGAACCAAGAGACCCAGTACTTC.

There are a few counts of this clonotype. The chain combines TRBV7-2 with TRBJ2-2, with a possible D match to TRBD2 (6 bases). V was clipped by 3 bases and J by 4 bases, with 21 bases between them. This CDR3 region has 18 residues. CDR1 is SGHTA and CDR2 is FQGNSA in the germline V gene. The CDR3 nucleotides read TGTGCCAGCAGCTTGGTCTTGCTGCCCGGGAGAGGCACCGGGGAGCTGTTTTTT. Amino acids: CASSLVLLPGRGTGELFF. Looking up the rest from reference TRBV7-2 and TRBJ2-2 gives the full variable domain: GAGVSQSPSNKVTEKGKDVELRCDPISGHTALYWYRQSLGQGLEFLIYFQGNSAPDKSGLPSDRFSAERTGGSVSTLTIQRTQQEDSAVYLCASSLVLLPGRGTGELFFGEGSRLTVL.

The chain is built from TRBV7-2 and TRBJ2-2, with TRBD1 matching 8 bases. Germline loops: CDR1 SGHTA, CDR2 FQGNSA. This CDR3 is built from 19 residues. The ends lost 2 bases at V and 2 bases at J; junction bases unmatched: 13. The CDR3: CASSLFPGGLNPNTGELFF. In nucleotides, the CDR3 is TGTGCCAGCAGCTTATTCCCAGGGGGCCTCAATCCCAACACCGGGGAGCTGTTTTTT.

A few counts support this clonotype. This rearrangement joins TRBV10-3 to TRBJ2-2; 9 bases line up with TRBD1. V lost 4 bases and J lost 1; bases outside the gene matches: 1. Germline V gene data show CDR1 as ENHRY and CDR2 as SYGVKD. This CDR3 is 15 amino acids long. As DNA, the CDR3 is TGTGCCATCAGTGCGGGACAGGGGAACACCGGGGAGCTGTTTTTT. It codes for CAISAGQGNTGELFF.

This clonotype was counted between two and nine times. V is TRBV7-3 and J is TRBJ1-2, with 9 bases matching TRBD1. J lost 8 bases, V lost 5 bases, and 6 bases had no gene match. Per the germline V gene, CDR1 is SGHTA and CDR2 is FQGTGA. This CDR3 is 13 amino acids long. The CDR3 DNA follows: TGTGCCAGCAGCCTCACAGGGGGCAGGGGCTACACCTTC. It yields the protein CASSLTGGRGYTF.

The rearrangement uses TRBV5-5 and TRBJ2-6, with D maybe TRBD2 (5 bases). Per germline, CDR1 SGHKS and CDR2 YYEKEE (reference sequence). The length of the CDR3 is 17 residues. Deletions cut 4 bases from V and 1 base from J, with 15 bases between. CDR3 loop: CASSRAGGASGANVLTF. The CDR3 DNA is TGTGCCAGCAGCCGTGCGGGCGGAGCATCTGGGGCCAACGTCCTGACTTTC.

This clonotype was seen only a few times. The chain recombines TRBV20-1 with TRBJ2-1; the D gene could be TRBD1 or TRBD2 (5 bases each). The germline gives CDR1 DFQATT, CDR2 SNEGSKA (reference sequence). V lost 6 bases and J lost 3, with 18 bases in between. The CDR3 is made up of 15 amino acids. CDR3 in DNA: TGCAGTGCAAGGGGCAGCGGAGCGGACTACAATGAGCAGTTCTTC. This gives the protein CSARGSGADYNEQFF.

The V and J genes are TRBV27 and TRBJ2-3; D perhaps matches TRBD2 (6 bases). Trimming left V 7 bases short and J 1 base short, with 12 bases between. The germline gives CDR1 MNHEY, CDR2 SMNVEV (reference sequence). The CDR3 runs 14 residues. The chain's CDR3 is CASTISGRTDTQYF. The CDR3 bases are TGTGCCAGCACCATTAGCGGACGCACAGATACGCAGTATTTT.

The DNA of the CDR3 is TGCGCCAGCAGCCAACGGCGGGAGGCCCCCTACAATGAGCAGTTCTTC. This codes for CASSQRREAPYNEQFF. The chain couples TRBV4-3 to TRBJ2-1; 8 bases map to TRBD2. Trimming at V came to 2 bases and at J to 2 bases, leaving 5 bases not matched to a gene. This CDR3 is 16 amino acids long. Germline values: CDR1 LGHNA, CDR2 YSLEER.

The chain combines TRBV2 with TRBJ1-2, with D tentatively TRBD1 (6 bases). This CDR3 spans 14 amino acids. Trimming pared 3 bases from V and 4 bases from J, leaving 12 bases between. Germline V gene data show CDR1 as SNHLY and CDR2 as FYNNEI. CDR3 protein: CASSEMDSTYGYTF. The CDR3 nucleotides read TGTGCCAGCAGTGAGATGGACAGTACCTATGGCTACACCTTC.

The J gene is TRBJ2-7, the V gene TRBV5-5; tentatively, D is TRBD2 (6 bases). The CDR3 length is 17 residues. CDR1 and CDR2 from the germline V gene are SGHKS and YYEKEE (reference sequence). V lost 3 bases, J lost 1 base, and 20 bases lay in between. This chain's CDR3 is CASSSSWGGALSYEQYF. The CDR3 DNA reads as TGTGCCAGCAGCTCTTCCTGGGGCGGGGCGCTTTCCTACGAGCAGTACTTC.

This chain uses TRBV24-1 with TRBJ2-3; the match to TRBD2 covers 10 bases. Germline trimming cut 0 bases from V and 3 bases from J; bases unmatched to any gene: 17. The CDR3 spans 21 residues. Looked up from germline, CDR1 is KGHDR and CDR2 is SFDVKD. CDR3 sequence: CATSDLQSGRDKSGETDTQYF. The DNA of the CDR3 is TGTGCCACCAGTGATTTGCAAAGCGGGAGGGATAAGAGCGGGGAAACAGATACGCAGTATTTT.

This sequence joins TRBV28 and TRBJ2-1; D remains unclear. CDR3 length equals 14 residues. Germline lookup yields CDR1 MDHEN and CDR2 SYDVKM. Trimming shortened V by 3 bases and J by 1 base, and 7 bases separated the two germline ends. The CDR3 reads CASSFAESYNEQFF. The CDR3 coding sequence is TGTGCCAGCAGTTTCGCGGAGTCCTACAATGAGCAGTTCTTC.